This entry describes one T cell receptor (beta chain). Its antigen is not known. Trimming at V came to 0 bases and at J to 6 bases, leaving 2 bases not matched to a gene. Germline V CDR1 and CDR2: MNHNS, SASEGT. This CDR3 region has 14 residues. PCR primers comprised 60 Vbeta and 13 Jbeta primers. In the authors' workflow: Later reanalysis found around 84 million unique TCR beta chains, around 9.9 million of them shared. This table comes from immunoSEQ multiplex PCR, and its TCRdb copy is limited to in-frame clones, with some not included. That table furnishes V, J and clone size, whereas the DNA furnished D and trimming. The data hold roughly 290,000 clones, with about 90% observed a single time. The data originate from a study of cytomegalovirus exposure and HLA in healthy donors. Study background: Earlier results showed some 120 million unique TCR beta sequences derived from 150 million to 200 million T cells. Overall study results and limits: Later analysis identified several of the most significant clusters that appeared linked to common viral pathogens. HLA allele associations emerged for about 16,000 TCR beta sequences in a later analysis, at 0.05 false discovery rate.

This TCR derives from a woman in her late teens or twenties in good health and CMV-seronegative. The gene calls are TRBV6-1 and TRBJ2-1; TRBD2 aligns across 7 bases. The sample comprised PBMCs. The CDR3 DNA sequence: TGTGCCAGCAGTGAAGCGCGCGGGGGCAATGAGCAGTTCTTC. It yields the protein CASSEARGGNEQFF.